These T cell receptor beta chains were read from a single sample in a study of blood T cell repertoires in COVID-19. Profiling relied on immunoSEQ multiplex PCR, and the TCRdb table lists in-frame clones only, not all of them. The repertoire holds roughly 200,000 clones, with over 80% as singletons. The sequencing sample was made of PBMCs or T cells enriched from blood (not recorded which). All receptors come from a man younger than 40 who had recovered from COVID-19. CDR3s include the opening cysteine and the closing phenylalanine or tryptophan. The D gene is left open where the match is weak. Expanded clones get a size class; other rows say once, few or many, or leave the size out.

v_call	d_call	j_call	clone_size	cdr3_aa	cdr3_nt
TRBV5-1	TRBD1	TRBJ2-7	NA	CASSLSPGQGTYEQYF	TGCGCCAGCAGCTTGTCGCCGGGACAGGGGACCTACGAGCAGTACTTC
TRBV11-3	TRBD1	TRBJ2-3	NA	CASSPGTGATDTQYF	TGTGCCAGCAGCCCGGGGACAGGAGCCACAGATACGCAGTATTTT
TRBV6-2/TRBV6-3	NA	TRBJ2-3	NA	CASSPLPGIRVTDTQYF	TGTGCCAGCAGTCCACTCCCAGGGATCCGGGTGACAGATACGCAGTATTTT
TRBV4-3	TRBD2	TRBJ2-5	NA	CASSQGLTSGGPQETQYF	TGCGCCAGCAGCCAAGGACTGACTAGCGGGGGGCCCCAAGAGACCCAGTACTTC
TRBV29-1	NA	TRBJ2-1	NA	CSVGGEFNEQFF	TGCAGCGTTGGGGGGGAGTTCAATGAGCAGTTCTTC
TRBV6-5	TRBD1	TRBJ2-7	NA	CASSYSGQGLSEQYF	TGTGCCAGCAGTTACTCGGGACAGGGTTTATCCGAGCAGTACTTC
TRBV4-3	TRBD2	TRBJ2-2	NA	CASSQDPSGSAGELFF	TGCGCCAGCAGCCAAGATCCTAGCGGGAGTGCCGGGGAGCTGTTTTTT
TRBV4-2	TRBD1	TRBJ1-2	NA	CASSPGTGGSGGYTF	TGTGCCAGCAGCCCGGGGACAGGGGGCTCGGGTGGCTACACCTTC
TRBV7-9	NA	TRBJ2-5	once	CASSYAYLQETQYF	TGTGCCAGCAGCTATGCCTATCTCCAAGAGACCCAGTACTTC
TRBV27	TRBD1	TRBJ1-5	NA	CASSQRQGHQPQHF	TGTGCCAGCAGCCAGCGACAGGGACATCAGCCCCAGCATTTT
TRBV6-5	NA	TRBJ1-5	NA	CASGGAGPQHF	TGTGCCAGCGGGGGAGCGGGGCCCCAGCATTTT
TRBV9	TRBD1	TRBJ2-1	NA	CASGRTGFNEQFF	TGTGCCAGCGGCCGGACAGGGTTTAATGAGCAGTTCTTC
TRBV27	NA	TRBJ2-2	NA	CASSFGTRGTGELFF	TGTGCCAGCAGTTTTGGGACTCGGGGCACCGGGGAGCTGTTTTTT
TRBV20-1	TRBD1	TRBJ2-7	NA	CSASRRTGQYEQYF	TGCAGTGCTAGTAGGCGGACAGGGCAATACGAGCAGTACTTC
TRBV12-3/TRBV12-4	NA	TRBJ1-2	NA	CASSDGTNYGYTF	TGTGCCAGCAGCGACGGGACAAACTATGGCTACACCTTC
TRBV6-5	NA	TRBJ1-1	NA	CASRKTGGTEAFF	TGTGCCAGCAGAAAGACAGGCGGCACTGAAGCTTTCTTT
TRBV13	NA	TRBJ2-7	NA	CASSLGGDEQYF	TGTGCCAGCAGCTTAGGAGGGGACGAGCAGTACTTC
TRBV29-1	TRBD1	TRBJ1-1	NA	CSVSGQGTEAFF	TGCAGCGTTTCGGGACAGGGCACTGAAGCTTTCTTT
TRBV6-1	NA	TRBJ2-5	NA	CASSEMGAYETQYF	TGTGCCAGCAGTGAAATGGGGGCGTACGAGACCCAGTACTTC
TRBV19	NA	TRBJ2-3	NA	CASSNDRRTSTDTQYF	TGTGCCAGTAGTAACGACAGGAGAACTAGCACAGATACGCAGTATTTT
TRBV9	TRBD2	TRBJ2-1	NA	CASSGTSGSLYEQFF	TGTGCCAGCAGCGGCACTAGCGGGTCACTTTATGAGCAGTTCTTC
TRBV7-2	NA	TRBJ2-1	NA	CASSLIWASYNEQFF	TGTGCCAGCAGCTTGATCTGGGCCTCCTACAATGAGCAGTTCTTC
TRBV19	TRBD1	TRBJ1-6	NA	CASSRNRGRDSPLHF	TGTGCCAGTAGTAGAAACAGGGGTCGAGATTCACCCCTCCACTTT
TRBV9	TRBD1	TRBJ1-2	NA	CASSVTGTGYGYTF	TGTGCCAGCAGCGTGACAGGGACGGGCTATGGCTACACCTTC
TRBV29-1	NA	TRBJ2-2	NA	CSVGQDANTGELFF	TGCAGCGTCGGACAAGACGCGAACACCGGGGAGCTGTTTTTT
TRBV19	NA	TRBJ2-1	NA	CASRGIAVGNEQFF	TGTGCCAGTAGGGGAATAGCGGTTGGCAATGAGCAGTTCTTC
TRBV5-1	NA	TRBJ2-2	NA	CASSSRDWPTGELFF	TGCGCCAGCAGCTCCCGGGACTGGCCCACCGGGGAGCTGTTTTTT
TRBV19	TRBD2	TRBJ2-1	NA	CASSPGTSEFSYNEQFF	TGTGCCAGTAGCCCCGGGACTAGCGAATTTTCCTACAATGAGCAGTTCTTC
TRBV7-2	NA	TRBJ1-2	NA	CASSLGANYGYTF	TGTGCCAGCAGCTTAGGAGCTAACTATGGCTACACCTTC
TRBV18	NA	TRBJ2-1	NA	CASSPPNQLLAPDNNEQFF	TGTGCCAGCTCACCACCTAACCAACTTCTAGCGCCGGATAACAATGAGCAGTTCTTC
TRBV25-1	TRBD1	TRBJ2-2	NA	CASSSRDRVGTGELFF	TGTGCCAGCAGTTCCCGGGACAGGGTCGGCACCGGGGAGCTGTTTTTT
TRBV5-4	NA	TRBJ2-7	NA	CASSYGGGPRGQYF	TGTGCCAGCAGCTATGGTGGAGGGCCACGGGGGCAGTACTTC
TRBV4-1	TRBD2	TRBJ2-7	NA	CASSPGSLWTSGGAGFYEQYF	TGCGCCAGCAGCCCCGGCAGTTTGTGGACTAGCGGGGGGGCCGGGTTCTACGAGCAGTACTTC
TRBV7-2	TRBD2	TRBJ2-7	NA	CASSFQAGVSFEQYF	TGTGCCAGCAGCTTCCAGGCGGGAGTTTCTTTCGAGCAGTACTTC
TRBV2	NA	TRBJ2-1	NA	CASIGTSPGNEQFF	TGTGCCAGCATTGGGACTTCCCCCGGCAATGAGCAGTTCTTC
TRBV24-1	NA	TRBJ1-5	NA	CATSDRTKLNQPQHF	TGTGCCACCAGTGATCGGACAAAACTAAATCAGCCCCAGCATTTT
TRBV3-1/TRBV3-2	TRBD1	TRBJ2-7	NA	CASSQGDGTASYEQYF	TGTGCCAGCAGCCAAGGAGACGGGACAGCCTCCTACGAGCAGTACTTC
TRBV9	TRBD1	TRBJ2-1	once	CASSVATGTGYLNEQFF	TGTGCCAGCAGCGTCGCTACCGGGACAGGGTATCTCAATGAGCAGTTCTTC
TRBV4-3	NA	TRBJ2-3	NA	CASSQARYTSSNSDTQYF	TGCGCCAGCAGCCAGGCAAGATATACTAGCTCTAATTCAGATACGCAGTATTTT
TRBV28	NA	TRBJ2-2	NA	CASSGSPTGELFF	TGTGCCAGCAGCGGGAGTCCCACCGGGGAGCTGTTTTTT
TRBV5-4	NA	TRBJ1-2	NA	CASSFRTGVDYGYTF	TGTGCCAGCAGCTTCAGGACGGGGGTTGACTATGGCTACACCTTC
TRBV5-1	NA	TRBJ2-2	NA	CASSFQGTGELFF	TGCGCCAGCAGCTTTCAGGGGACCGGGGAGCTGTTTTTT
TRBV20-1	NA	TRBJ2-1	NA	CSAEVENEQFF	TGCAGTGCTGAGGTGGAAAATGAGCAGTTCTTC
TRBV5-4	TRBD2	TRBJ2-2	NA	CASSPAGLAANTGELFF	TGTGCCAGCAGCCCCGCGGGACTAGCCGCGAACACCGGGGAGCTGTTTTTT
TRBV19	TRBD2	TRBJ2-5	NA	CASSFGLAGGETQYF	TGTGCCAGTAGTTTCGGGCTAGCGGGAGGAGAGACCCAGTACTTC